This T cell receptor beta chain appears in the sequencing data of a study of blood T cell repertoires in COVID-19. In the study overall: Samples came from the United States, Italy and Spain, spanning acute and convalescent COVID-19. T cells, B-cell-depleted T cells, or PBMCs provided the cDNA or gDNA that served as material.

Only in-frame clones appear in the TCRdb table, and some are missing; sequencing was by immunoSEQ multiplex PCR. The sample gives 250,000 or so clones, roughly 85% of which show up once; 3% is in the top ten. The germline V gene has CDR1 WNHNN and CDR2 SYGVQD (reference sequence). There are 16 residues in the CDR3. V was clipped by 10 bases and J by 2 bases, with 21 bases between them. Material: peripheral blood. The clonotype comes from a man younger than 35 with active or convalescent COVID-19. This chain links TRBV10-1 with TRBJ1-5, with D hard to call. CDR3 residues: CAIMPLQLTGNQPQHF. CDR3 sequence (DNA): TGCGCCATCATGCCCCTACAGCTAACGGGCAATCAGCCCCAGCATTTT.